This TCR beta chain is drawn from a study of blood T cell repertoires in COVID-19. Study-wide background: Some COVID-19 samples were acute and others convalescent; all came from the United States, Italy and Spain. Nucleic acid was either cDNA or gDNA, and it came from T cells, B-cell-depleted T cells, or PBMCs.

The CDR3 runs to 14 residues. Germline-derived CDR1 and CDR2 are SGHDT and YYEEEE. The V end lost 1 base, the J end lost 6 bases, and 10 bases lay between the germline ends. In the original processing: The authors estimated nucleated cell counts from reference gene primer amplification. The assay was immunoSEQ multiplex PCR, and TCRdb's table has in-frame clones only and misses some. D and trimming were read from the DNA, whereas the V and J calls and clone size are those reported in that table. The data hold tens of thousands of clones, with 75% to 90% observed a single time. The sequenced material came from peripheral blood. The chain is built from TRBV5-6 and TRBJ1-4, with unresolved D. The receptor was isolated from a human donor with acute or convalescent COVID-19. The donor label of this sample is uncertain. The chain's CDR3 is CASSLFTADEKLFF. DNA of the CDR3: TGTGCCAGCAGCTTGTTTACAGCTGATGAAAAACTGTTTTTT.